Listed below are T cell receptor beta chains from one sample, sequenced in a study of blood T cell repertoires in COVID-19. TCRdb's table, derived via immunoSEQ multiplex PCR, lists solely in-frame clones and lacks some. The data hold 100,000 or so clones, with roughly nine tenths observed a single time. The source material was peripheral blood. The origin of the receptors is a woman in her forties or fifties with COVID-19, enrolled during active disease. CDR3s include the opening cysteine and the closing phenylalanine or tryptophan. Fields, in order: J gene, clone size, D gene, V gene, CDR3 DNA, CDR3 protein. A D gene is named only where the DNA matches it firmly. Expanded clones are given a class, and other clones once, few, many or no size at all.

>TRBJ1-2|NA|NA|TRBV7-9
TGTGCCAGCAGCTTAGTTGGGAGTGTCTATGGCTACACCTTC
CASSLVGSVYGYTF
>TRBJ2-1|NA|TRBD2|TRBV3-1/TRBV3-2
TGTGCCAGCAGCCAAGCTAGGACTAGCGGGGGGGATAATGAGCAGTTCTTC
CASSQARTSGGDNEQFF
>TRBJ2-5|NA|NA|TRBV7-2
TGTGCCAGCAGCCCCCGCACAGCGGCGAAACAAGAGACCCAGTACTTC
CASSPRTAAKQETQYF
>TRBJ2-3|NA|NA|TRBV7-3
TGTGCCAGCAGCTTACTTAGCTCCCGCACAGATACGCAGTATTTT
CASSLLSSRTDTQYF
>TRBJ2-5|few|TRBD2|TRBV4-1
TGCGCCAGCAGCCAAGACATGCTTAGCGGGGGGGCGGGGACCCAGTACTTC
CASSQDMLSGGAGTQYF
>TRBJ2-1|NA|NA|TRBV7-9
TGTGCCAGCAGACCTACCCTTCAGGAAGGGGTTTTCAGGGCTCTAGTGGGGTTCTTC
CASRPTLQEGVFRALVGFF
>TRBJ2-3|NA|NA|TRBV18
TGTGCCAGCTCACCACCCGAGGCCACAGATACGCAGTATTTT
CASSPPEATDTQYF
>TRBJ2-1|NA|TRBD2|TRBV24-1
TGTGCCACCAGTGAGACTAGCGGGGGGGCAAATGAGCAGTTCTTC
CATSETSGGANEQFF
>TRBJ1-3|NA|TRBD1|TRBV3-1/TRBV3-2
TGTGCCAGCAGCCAATGGGACAGAGGAAATAGAAACACCATATATTTT
CASSQWDRGNRNTIYF
>TRBJ1-1|NA|NA|TRBV9
TGTGCCAGCAGCGTAGATTTAACAGATCAAGAAGCTTTCTTT
CASSVDLTDQEAFF
>TRBJ2-5|NA|NA|TRBV6-5
TGTGCCAGCGGGCGGGGCCCGGGGGAGACCCAGTACTTC
CASGRGPGETQYF
>TRBJ2-7|NA|TRBD2|TRBV3-1/TRBV3-2
TGTGCCAGCAGCTCAGCCCCCAGCGGGGGGTATTACGAGCAGTACTTC
CASSSAPSGGYYEQYF
>TRBJ1-4|NA|TRBD1|TRBV30
TGTGCCTGGACCGGGACAGAACCATTTAATGAAAAACTGTTTTTT
CAWTGTEPFNEKLFF
>TRBJ1-6|once|NA|TRBV29-1
TGCAGCGTTCTTAGCTCCTATAATTCACCCCTCCACTTT
CSVLSSYNSPLHF
>TRBJ2-5|NA|TRBD2|TRBV28
TGTGCCAGCAGTTTATGGGGCGGGGGGAAGTCAGAGACCCAGTACTTC
CASSLWGGGKSETQYF
>TRBJ1-6|few|TRBD1|TRBV7-3
TGTGCCAGCAGCCAAACAGGGGGAAATTCACCCCTCCACTTT
CASSQTGGNSPLHF
>TRBJ2-5|NA|NA|TRBV30
TGTGCCTGGAGTCTTCGGGGTCGCGAGACCCAGTACTTC
CAWSLRGRETQYF
>TRBJ2-7|NA|TRBD1|TRBV6-7
TGTGCCAGCAGTCCACAGGGGGACTCCTACGAGCAGTACTTC
CASSPQGDSYEQYF
>TRBJ2-1|NA|TRBD2|TRBV10-3
TGTGCCATCAGTGATTCGGGGGGGCCCAATGAGCAGTTCTTC
CAISDSGGPNEQFF
>TRBJ2-4|NA|NA|TRBV2
TGTGCCAGCAGTGAAATTGGGCGGGACAGTAAAAACATTCAGTACTTC
CASSEIGRDSKNIQYF
>TRBJ2-2|once|NA|TRBV7-3
TGTGCCAGCAGCTTAACACCGGGTCGCACCGGGGAGCTGTTTTTT
CASSLTPGRTGELFF
>TRBJ2-1|NA|TRBD2|TRBV5-5
TGTGCCAGCAGCTTGCGACTAGCGGGGGTGGACAATGAGCAGTTCTTC
CASSLRLAGVDNEQFF